The T cell receptor (beta chain) under discussion was sequenced for a study of chemoradiotherapy in HPV16-positive cancers. Findings and limits, study-wide: Better recurrence-free survival went with HPV-responsive T-cell expansion in HPV16-positive patients. Non-HPV-specific T cells did not expand in tumors during treatment, whereas candidate HPV-specific clones and E7-related motifs did.

The method was immunoSEQ multiplex PCR; TCRdb's version includes in-frame clones alone and lacks a portion of them. The sample contains 22,000 or so clones, about 90% of which appear only once. For this clone: What it recognizes is unknown.

The germline V gene has CDR1 LNHDA and CDR2 SQIVND (reference sequence). The V gene end was trimmed by 4 bases and the J gene end by 1 base; junction bases not matched to a gene: 15. CDR3 length: 18 residues. This TCR derives from a human donor with HPV-associated anogenital cancer. This sample comprised blood, obtained from a patient who underwent chemoradiotherapy. This chain uses TRBV19 with TRBJ1-1; 7 positions match TRBD1. CDR3 region: CASSSPRGAFQTNTEAFF. DNA of the CDR3: TGTGCCAGTAGTAGCCCCAGGGGGGCCTTTCAAACGAACACTGAAGCTTTCTTT.